This T cell receptor (beta chain) derives from a study of CD8 T cells in Susac syndrome. With random hexamers, roughly 0.45 to 1 ug RNA was reverse transcribed. Using its own MiXCR run on the immunoSEQ multiplex PCR reads, TCRdb lists one record per CDR3 protein. The sample shows about 200,000 distinct CDR3 sequences, roughly 96% of them seen only once. Germline V gene lookup returns CDR1 SGHRS and CDR2 YFSETQ. V lost 0 bases to trimming and J lost 2 bases; unmatched junction nucleotides: 5. CDR3 length: 15 residues. The study sequenced TCR beta in blood CD8+ and CD4+ T cells. Treatment-naive patients with stable or active relapsing-remitting disease served as multiple sclerosis controls.

The chain combines TRBV5-1 with TRBJ2-7, with 7 bases identical to TRBD1. This sequence originates from a human donor with multiple sclerosis. The sequencing sample was made of CD4+ T cells from PBMCs. CDR3 nucleotide sequence: TGCGCCAGCAGCTTGGAAGGGCAGGGGGCCTACGAGCAGTACTTC. Protein: CASSLEGQGAYEQYF.